Described below is a single T cell receptor (beta chain) sequence and its context. This sample is part of a study of blood T cell repertoires in COVID-19. This CDR3 has 16 residues. Deletions cut 4 bases from V and 0 bases from J, with 16 bases between. Germline assignment: CDR1 SGHRS and CDR2 YFSETQ. The Seattle site enrolled patients during active infection and followed them longitudinally. Sequencing was performed with immunoSEQ multiplex PCR; in TCRdb, only in-frame clones are kept and a portion is missing. This sample has some 120,000 clones, with about nine tenths found just once. The sequence was collected from a man aged 55 to 70 with COVID-19, enrolled during active disease. The chain recombines TRBV5-1 with TRBJ1-1; D is unresolved. The sample was peripheral blood. The CDR3 loop is CASSRAGVSVNTEAFF. As DNA, the CDR3 is TGCGCCAGCAGCCGGGCGGGTGTCTCGGTGAACACTGAAGCTTTCTTT.